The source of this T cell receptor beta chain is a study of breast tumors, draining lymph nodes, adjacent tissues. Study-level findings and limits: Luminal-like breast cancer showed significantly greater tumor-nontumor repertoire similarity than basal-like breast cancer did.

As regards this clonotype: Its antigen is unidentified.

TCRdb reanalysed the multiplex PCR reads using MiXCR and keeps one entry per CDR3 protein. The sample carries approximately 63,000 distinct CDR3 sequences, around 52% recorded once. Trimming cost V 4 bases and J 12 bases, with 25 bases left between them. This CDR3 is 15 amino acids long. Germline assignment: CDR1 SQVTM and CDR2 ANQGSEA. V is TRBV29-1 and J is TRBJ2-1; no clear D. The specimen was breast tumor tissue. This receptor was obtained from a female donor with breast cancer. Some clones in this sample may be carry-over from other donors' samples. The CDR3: CSVVYYLEPRQPQFF. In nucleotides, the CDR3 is TGCAGCGTTGTTTACTACTTAGAACCGAGACAACCGCAGTTCTTC.